Listed here are 27 T cell receptor beta chains from one sample, sequenced in a study of blood T cell repertoires in COVID-19 (TCRdb year 2020). Receptors were amplified or captured by the immunoSEQ multiplex PCR assay. TCRdb retrieved this table from immuneACCESS and kept in-frame rearrangements only. Not all clones are present; in checked studies, unresolved V genes account for under half, and no reason is known for the remainder. This sample has some 430,000 clones in its table, and less than 95% of those were observed once. In total, the top ten clones hold under 0.7% of the sample. The sample taken for sequencing was PBMCs or T cells enriched from blood (not recorded which). The receptors stem from a man aged 18 to 29 who had recovered from COVID-19.

Only a few counts were recorded for this clone. The chain employs TRBV12-3 or TRBV12-4 and TRBJ1-5; the D is unclear. V gave up 2 bases and J gave up 7 bases, with 9 bases separating them. CDR3 length: 13 amino acids. The CDR3, as DNA: TGTGCCAGCAGTTTACTGCTTGAGCAGCCCCAGCATTTT. Its protein product is CASSLLLEQPQHF.

The CDR3 loop reads CSVEQFTNEQFF. CDR3 bases: TGCAGCGTTGAACAGTTTACCAATGAGCAGTTCTTC. This chain uses TRBV29-1 with TRBJ2-1, with D uncertain. CDR3 size: 12 residues. The V and J ends lost 2 bases and 6 bases respectively, with 8 bases between them. Germline V CDR1 and CDR2: SQVTM, ANQGSEA.

The J gene is TRBJ1-6, the V gene TRBV18, with D hard to call. Deletions cut 4 bases from V and 10 bases from J, with 14 bases between. CDR1 and CDR2 from the germline V gene are KGHSH and LQKENI. The CDR3 runs to 14 residues. DNA for the CDR3: TGTGCCAGCTCACTGTCCGACGGGGTATCACCCCTCCACTTT. Translated, it gives CASSLSDGVSPLHF.

The rearrangement links TRBV3-1 (or the pseudogene TRBV3-2) to TRBJ1-5; TRBD1 is a possible D gene (6 bases). The germline V gene encodes CDR1 LGHDT and CDR2 YNNKEL (reference sequence). This CDR3 spans 16 amino acids. Trimming took 1 base from V and 4 from J, leaving 14 bases between them. The CDR3 nucleotides read TGTGCCAGCAGCCAAGCGGGCACAGGGTCAAATCAGCCCCAGCATTTT. It translates to CASSQAGTGSNQPQHF.

A remark on this clone: Other DNA sequences within the sample encode an identical CDR3. The chain has TRBV18 and TRBJ2-7; the D is unclear. The CDR3 has 12 amino acids. V was shortened by 3 bases and J by 4 bases, with 7 bases between the two germline ends. CDR1 is KGHSH, CDR2 LQKENI, per germline. CDR3 nucleotides: TGTGCCAGCTCACCCTCTAGTTACGAGCAGTACTTC. Translating gives CASSPSSYEQYF.

V gene TRBV5-4 combines with J gene TRBJ2-2, with a tentative D call TRBD2 (5 bases). The V gene lost 3 bases and the J gene lost 6 bases, with 9 bases spanning the gap. Looked up from germline, CDR1 is SGHNT and CDR2 is YYREEE (reference sequence). This CDR3 has 13 residues. CDR3 DNA sequence: TGTGCCAGCAGCTCTAGCCGGTCCGGGGAGCTGTTTTTT. Encoded protein: CASSSSRSGELFF.

The genes are TRBV5-6 and TRBJ1-2, with no clear D. V gave up 1 base and J gave up 4 bases, with 14 bases separating them. Germline lookup yields CDR1 SGHDT and CDR2 YYEEEE. The CDR3 spans 15 residues. CDR3 loop: CASSLLGSIGYGYTF. CDR3 nucleotide sequence: TGTGCCAGCAGCTTGCTGGGGAGTATCGGCTATGGCTACACCTTC.

The rearrangement uses TRBV3-1 (or the pseudogene TRBV3-2) and TRBJ2-2; D gene ambiguous. V was shortened by 1 base and J by 8 bases, with 11 bases between the two germline ends. The V gene's germline CDR1 is LGHDT and CDR2 YNNKEL (reference sequence). This CDR3 comprises 14 residues. CDR3 DNA sequence: TGTGCCAGCAGCCAAGGTGGATCGGGTGGGGAGCTGTTTTTT. Residues: CASSQGGSGGELFF.

The genes are TRBV30 and TRBJ2-7, with TRBD2 identical over 10 bases. Per germline, CDR1 GTSNPN and CDR2 SVGIG (reference sequence). The junction had 15 bases not matched to a gene; V was cut back by 4 bases and J by 6 bases. The CDR3 consists of 16 residues. The CDR3 is CAWNRGKAGGPGEQYF. In DNA, the CDR3 is TGTGCCTGGAATAGGGGGAAAGCGGGAGGGCCCGGCGAGCAGTACTTC.

The rearrangement uses TRBV5-5 and TRBJ1-1; D is unresolved. With 0 bases removed from V and 1 base from J, the gap between germline ends came to 7 bases. The length of the CDR3 is 14 residues. The germline V gene encodes CDR1 SGHKS and CDR2 YYEKEE (reference sequence). This CDR3 reads CASSLVLRNTEAFF. Written as DNA, the CDR3 is TGTGCCAGCAGCTTGGTACTCCGGAACACTGAAGCTTTCTTT.

The V and J genes are TRBV1 and TRBJ2-7; the table gives TRBD2 as D, unverified against the DNA. TRBV1 is flagged as a pseudogene. The CDR3 length is 14 residues. CDR3 sequence (DNA): TGCACCCAAAAGAGGGCCACGAACGGCCACGAGCAGTACTTC. Translating it yields CTQKRATNGHEQYF.

The chain has TRBV27 and TRBJ1-6; D call uncertain. CDR1 is MNHEY, CDR2 SMNVEV, per germline (reference sequence). CDR3 length: 13 residues. V was cut by 6 bases and J by 9 bases, with 12 bases left in between. Here the CDR3 reads CASSSATGSPLHF. The DNA of the CDR3 is TGTGCCAGCAGCTCCGCAACGGGTTCACCCCTCCACTTT.

This rearrangement joins TRBV4-1 to TRBJ1-1; D is unresolved. The germline gives CDR1 MGHRA, CDR2 YSYEKL. V lost 2 bases and J lost 3, with 13 bases in between. The length of the CDR3 is 15 residues. CDR3 nucleotides: TGCGCCAGCAGCCAACAGGCAATGGAGGACACTGAAGCTTTCTTT. This sequence encodes CASSQQAMEDTEAFF.

The J gene is TRBJ1-1, the V gene TRBV5-1; no clear D gene. The CDR3 length is 15 residues. Germline values: CDR1 SGHRS, CDR2 YFSETQ. V lost 0 bases to trimming and J lost 3 bases, with 12 bases between them. The chain's CDR3 is CASSLDPRAYTEAFF. The CDR3 region has the DNA TGCGCCAGCAGCTTGGATCCGAGGGCTTACACTGAAGCTTTCTTT.

This chain uses TRBV7-9 with TRBJ2-2; 10 bases agree with TRBD1. With 5 bases clipped from V and 3 bases from J, the junction kept 3 bases outside the gene matches. Germline V gives CDR1 SEHNR, CDR2 FQNEAQ (reference sequence). This CDR3 contains 15 residues. The CDR3 protein is CASSEGQGYTGELFF. CDR3 bases: TGTGCCAGCAGCGAGGGACAGGGGTACACCGGGGAGCTGTTTTTT.

V is TRBV11-3 and J is TRBJ2-2; weak D call: TRBD1 (6 bases). Germline V gene sequence: CDR1 SGHNT, CDR2 YENEEA. The length of the CDR3 is 18 residues. Trimming cost V 5 bases and J 0 bases, with 19 bases left between them. The CDR3 region is CASSPYDLQGANTGELFF. The DNA for the CDR3 is TGTGCCAGCAGCCCATACGACCTACAGGGTGCGAACACCGGGGAGCTGTTTTTT.

This clone was detected a few times. The gene calls are TRBV4-2 and TRBJ1-1; D is possibly TRBD1 (6 bases). The length of the CDR3 is 13 residues. V was trimmed by 4 bases and J by 5 bases, leaving 11 bases between them. CDR1 is LGHNA, CDR2 YNFKEQ, per germline. The CDR3 sequence is CASSRPGATEAFF. The CDR3 DNA reads as TGTGCCAGCAGCCGACCAGGGGCTACTGAAGCTTTCTTT.

The V call is TRBV19, the J call TRBJ2-7, with TRBD2 as a possible D gene (6 bases). V was trimmed by 4 bases and J by 3 bases, leaving 16 bases between them. This CDR3 is 15 amino acids long. Per germline, CDR1 LNHDA and CDR2 SQIVND (reference sequence). As DNA, the CDR3 is TGTGCCAGTAGTAGAACTGGGACTGCCAACTACGAGCAGTACTTC. Encoded protein: CASSRTGTANYEQYF.

CDR3 DNA: TGTGCCAGCAGTGAAGCGGGCGTCAGGGAAGCTTTCTTT. Its translation is CASSEAGVREAFF. V is TRBV2 and J is TRBJ1-1; D uncertain. CDR3 length: 13 residues. The germline gives CDR1 SNHLY, CDR2 FYNNEI. The V and J ends lost 0 bases and 8 bases respectively, with 10 bases between them.

The gene calls are TRBV2 and TRBJ2-2, with TRBD2 matching 13 bases. V shed 4 bases and J 1 base; nucleotides not matched to a gene: 6. The CDR3 extends over 18 amino acids. The germline V gene encodes CDR1 SNHLY and CDR2 FYNNEI. CDR3 amino acids: CASSGGGLAGKNTGELFF. For the CDR3, the DNA is TGTGCCAGCAGTGGCGGGGGACTAGCGGGAAAGAACACCGGGGAGCTGTTTTTT.

This CDR3 reads CASSITAGGSYTF. The CDR3 DNA reads TGTGCCAGTAGTATAACAGCGGGAGGAAGCTACACCTTC. V usage is TRBV19 and J usage is TRBJ1-2; D gene uncertain. CDR1 and CDR2 from the germline V gene are LNHDA and SQIVND (reference sequence). V gave up 2 bases and J gave up 9 bases, with 13 bases separating them. The CDR3 runs 13 residues.

In this sample, this clone turned up a few times. The chain recombines TRBV7-8 with TRBJ1-5; 9 bases agree with TRBD1. The CDR3 is 22 amino acids. The V gene's germline CDR1 is SGHVS and CDR2 FQNEAQ. Losses at the gene ends were 3 bases for V and 2 bases for J; bases not matched to a gene: 23. The CDR3 spells CASSFNLGHRDRVRSGNQPQHF. The DNA of the CDR3 is TGTGCCAGCAGCTTCAACCTGGGGCACCGGGACAGGGTACGTTCGGGCAATCAGCCCCAGCATTTT.

This clone occurred once. This sequence joins TRBV6-5 and TRBJ1-3; 7 bases are shared with TRBD1. With V trimmed by 6 bases and J by 2 bases, 7 bases remained unmatched. The CDR3 is 15 amino acids. Germline CDR1 is MNHEY and CDR2 is SVGAGI. CDR3 residues: CASSAGTVPGNTIYF. The CDR3 DNA reads TGTGCCAGCAGCGCCGGGACAGTCCCTGGAAACACCATATATTTT.

V is TRBV10-1 and J is TRBJ2-3, with 8 bases matching TRBD2. Trimming took 3 bases from V and 8 from J; bases not matched to a gene: 10. The CDR3 has 15 residues. CDR1 is WNHNN and CDR2 is SYGVQD in the germline V gene (reference sequence). This CDR3 reads CASSDGSGVKGTQYF. For the CDR3, the DNA is TGCGCCAGCAGTGATGGTAGCGGGGTAAAGGGTACGCAGTATTTT.

V usage is TRBV19 and J usage is TRBJ1-1, with D unresolved. CDR1 LNHDA and CDR2 SQIVND come from the germline V gene (reference sequence). This CDR3 has 13 residues. V lost 6 bases to trimming and J lost 0 bases, with 8 bases between them. This CDR3 reads CASRPEVNTEAFF. As DNA, the CDR3 is TGTGCCAGTAGACCTGAGGTGAACACTGAAGCTTTCTTT. Full variable domain (remainder filled in from reference TRBV19 and TRBJ1-1): DGGITQSPKYLFRKEGQNVTLSCEQNLNHDAMYWYRQDPGQGLRLIYYSQIVNDFQKGDIAEGYSVSREKKESFPLTVTSAQKNPTAFYLCASRPEVNTEAFFGQGTRLTVV.

This rearrangement joins TRBV27 to TRBJ1-1; the match to TRBD1 covers 8 bases. V trimming: 5 bases; J trimming: 4 bases; junction bases outside the gene matches: 12. There are 16 residues in the CDR3. The germline gives CDR1 MNHEY, CDR2 SMNVEV (reference sequence). The CDR3 DNA reads as TGTGCCAGCAGTCTCAAGCCCGGACAGGGAACCACTGAAGCTTTCTTT. Its translation is CASSLKPGQGTTEAFF.

The V call is TRBV28, the J call TRBJ2-1; TRBD2 agrees at 9 bases. The CDR3 totals 15 residues. CDR1 and CDR2 (germline): MDHEN, SYDVKM. V was pared by 2 bases and J by 5 bases, with 4 bases of the junction left unmatched. Here the CDR3 DNA reads TGTGCCAGCAGTTTACGACTAGCGGCCGACAATGAGCAGTTCTTC. Translating gives CASSLRLAADNEQFF.